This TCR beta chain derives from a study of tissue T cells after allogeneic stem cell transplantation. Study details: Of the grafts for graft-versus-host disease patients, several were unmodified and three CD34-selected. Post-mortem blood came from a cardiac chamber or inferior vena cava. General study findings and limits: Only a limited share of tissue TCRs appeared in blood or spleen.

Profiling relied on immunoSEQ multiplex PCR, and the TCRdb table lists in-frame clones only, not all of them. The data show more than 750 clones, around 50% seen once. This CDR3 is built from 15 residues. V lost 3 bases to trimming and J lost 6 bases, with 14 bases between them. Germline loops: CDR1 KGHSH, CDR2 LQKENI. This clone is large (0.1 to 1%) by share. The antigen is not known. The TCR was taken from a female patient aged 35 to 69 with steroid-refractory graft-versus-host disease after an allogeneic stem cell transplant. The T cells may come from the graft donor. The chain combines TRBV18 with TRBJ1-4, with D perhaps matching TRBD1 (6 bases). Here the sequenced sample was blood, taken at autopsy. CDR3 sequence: CASSPNRVSDEKLFF. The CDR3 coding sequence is TGTGCCAGCTCACCGAACAGGGTTTCGGATGAAAAACTGTTTTTT.